The clone carrying this TCR beta chain has a count of ten or more. The antigen remains unidentified. The data belong to a study of T cells after yellow fever vaccination. Study-wide findings and caveats: A small share of clonotypes appeared in both CD4 and CD8 compartments. Sorted repertoires could include abundant contaminating clonotypes from bulk cells.

CDR1 and CDR2 (germline): SGHTA, FQGNSA. The V end lost 8 bases, the J end lost 3 bases, and 8 bases lay between the germline ends. There are 12 residues in the CDR3. A 5'RACE template-switching step, the method used to make TCR cDNA, added a universal primer site and UMIs. One entry per CDR3 protein results from TCRdb running MiXCR on the 5' RACE reads. The table includes some 110,000 distinct CDR3 sequences, about 7.2% detected once. V and J are TRBV7-2 and TRBJ1-5; possible D gene TRBD1, 6 bases. The sample was CD4+ T cells sorted from PBMCs, taken around 45 days after the first yellow fever vaccination. This receptor was taken from a man younger than 30 who received the YFV17D yellow fever vaccine. CDR3 nucleotides: TGTGCCAGCCAGGGGTACAATCAGCCCCAGCATTTT. It codes for CASQGYNQPQHF.